This is a list of T cell receptor beta chains from one sample in a study of blood T cells in healthy people across ages. TCRdb fed the 5' RACE reads into MiXCR, producing one record per CDR3 protein. This sample has over a million distinct CDR3 sequences, with roughly 43% found just once. The specimen sequenced was blood. All receptors derive from a young woman in good health. Each CDR3 is given with its conserved first and last residue. A D gene is named only where the DNA matches it firmly. Where a row states a size, it is once, few, many or the class of an expanded clone; other rows omit it.

TRBV7-9,NA,NA,TRBJ2-3,CASSSGDRHPDTQYF,TGTGCCAGCAGCTCGGGGGACCGGCATCCGGATACGCAGTATTTT
TRBV4-2,TRBD2,NA,TRBJ2-1,CASSLGLAGVDYNEQFF,TGTGCCAGCAGCCTCGGACTAGCGGGAGTTGACTACAATGAGCAGTTCTTC
TRBV4-1,NA,few,TRBJ2-5,CASSQDLSAGETQYF,TGCGCCAGCAGCCAAGATCTGTCAGCGGGAGAGACCCAGTACTTC
TRBV7-3,TRBD2,NA,TRBJ2-1,CARSLAGGPNEQFF,TGTGCCCGCAGCTTGGCGGGAGGGCCAAATGAGCAGTTCTTC
TRBV7-3,NA,few,TRBJ1-2,CASSLEGNYNYGYTF,TGTGCCAGCAGTCTTGAGGGAAATTATAACTATGGCTACACCTTC
TRBV6-1,TRBD1,once,TRBJ1-5,CASTFNPFIQGTGNQPQHF,TGTGCCAGCACCTTTAATCCCTTTATACAGGGGACGGGCAATCAGCCCCAGCATTTT
TRBV20-1,NA,few,TRBJ2-5,CSARGRDWGNQETQYF,TGCAGTGCTAGAGGAAGAGATTGGGGAAATCAAGAGACCCAGTACTTC
TRBV12-3/TRBV12-4,NA,NA,TRBJ1-6,CASSLGTSPPHF,TGTGCCAGCAGTTTGGGGACCTCACCCCCCCACTTT
TRBV20-1,NA,NA,TRBJ2-1,CSAPILVPGGEQFF,TGCAGTGCTCCGATACTCGTCCCAGGAGGTGAGCAGTTCTTC
TRBV12-3/TRBV12-4,NA,NA,TRBJ2-1,CASSSDSGTFPYNEQFF,TGTGCCAGCAGTTCCGATTCCGGGACTTTCCCCTACAATGAGCAGTTCTTC
TRBV6-5,TRBD1,few,TRBJ1-1,CASSYSEGAYTEAFF,TGTGCCAGCAGTTACTCGGAGGGGGCATACACTGAAGCTTTCTTT
TRBV12-3/TRBV12-4,TRBD1,NA,TRBJ2-1,CASSFRDRGVHEQFF,TGTGCCAGCAGTTTCCGGGACAGGGGGGTCCATGAGCAGTTCTTC
TRBV6-2/TRBV6-3,TRBD2,NA,TRBJ2-3,CAISATQTSGRADTQYF,TGTGCCATCAGTGCAACCCAGACTAGCGGGAGAGCAGATACGCAGTATTTT
TRBV7-2,NA,few,TRBJ2-2,CASSLSVNTGELFF,TGTGCCAGCAGCTTATCTGTCAACACCGGGGAGCTGTTTTTT
TRBV6-2/TRBV6-3,NA,NA,TRBJ1-5,CASSRSPTGASNQPQHF,TGTGCCAGCAGTCGGTCCCCAACGGGGGCTAGCAATCAGCCCCAGCATTTT
TRBV10-3,TRBD1,NA,TRBJ2-5,CAIGKGADGETQYF,TGTGCCATCGGAAAGGGGGCAGATGGAGAGACCCAGTACTTC
TRBV20-1,NA,few,TRBJ2-4,CSGGGTTKNIQYF,TGCAGTGGAGGGGGTACGACCAAAAACATTCAGTACTTC
TRBV20-1,TRBD2,few,TRBJ2-7,CSASRLAGGPVYYEQYF,TGCAGTGCCTCGCGACTAGCGGGAGGACCCGTTTACTACGAGCAGTACTTC
TRBV10-3,TRBD1,few,TRBJ2-3,CAIRKGQFTDTQYF,TGTGCCATCAGGAAGGGACAGTTCACAGATACGCAGTATTTT
TRBV14,NA,NA,TRBJ1-1,CASSQFTLMNTEAFF,TGTGCCAGCAGCCAGTTCACACTCATGAACACTGAAGCTTTCTTT
TRBV2,TRBD1,NA,TRBJ2-7,CASSFIDRVNEQYF,TGTGCCAGCAGTTTTATCGACAGGGTCAACGAGCAGTACTTC
TRBV6-5,NA,NA,TRBJ1-5,CASGQGFQPQHF,TGTGCCAGCGGGCAGGGTTTTCAGCCCCAGCATTTT
TRBV7-2,NA,NA,TRBJ1-1,CASSFWGGGSGTEAFF,TGTGCCAGCAGCTTTTGGGGCGGGGGAAGCGGCACTGAAGCTTTCTTT
TRBV2,TRBD2,NA,TRBJ2-1,CASSGTSGRAEGFF,TGTGCCAGCAGCGGGACTAGCGGGAGGGCTGAGGGGTTCTTC
TRBV7-2,NA,many,TRBJ2-3,CASSDGVITDTQYF,TGTGCCAGCAGCGACGGGGTTATCACAGATACGCAGTATTTT
TRBV3-1,NA,NA,TRBJ2-1,CASSQSHSGLYSEQFF,TGTGCCAGCAGCCAAAGCCATAGCGGTCTCTACAGTGAGCAGTTCTTC
TRBV27,TRBD1,NA,TRBJ1-6,CASSPGGGRSYSSPLHF,TGTGCCAGCAGCCCAGGGGGCGGGAGGTCCTATAGTTCACCCCTCCACTTT
TRBV5-1,NA,NA,TRBJ1-4,CASSRVGAGEKLFF,TGCGCCAGCAGCAGGGTGGGGGCTGGCGAAAAACTGTTTTTT
TRBV6-6,NA,NA,TRBJ2-7,CASSGRTAREQYF,TGTGCCAGCAGTGGCCGGACGGCCAGAGAGCAGTACTTC
TRBV20-1,NA,NA,TRBJ2-7,CSASSGIVYEQYF,TGCAGTGCTAGCTCCGGGATCGTGTACGAGCAGTACTTC
TRBV7-2,TRBD2,NA,TRBJ2-3,CASSKRSGGPPDTQYF,TGTGCCAGCAGCAAGCGTAGCGGGGGCCCCCCAGATACGCAGTATTTT
TRBV27,NA,few,TRBJ2-4,CASGKGVGEQYF,TGTGCCAGCGGTAAAGGGGTAGGGGAGCAGTACTTC
TRBV20-1,NA,NA,TRBJ1-5,CSANRNINQPQHF,TGCAGTGCCAACCGTAATATCAATCAGCCCCAGCATTTT
TRBV7-3,NA,NA,TRBJ1-1,CASRQRVNTEAFF,TGTGCCAGCAGACAACGGGTGAACACTGAAGCTTTCTTT
TRBV9,NA,NA,TRBJ2-7,CASSVGVNYEQYF,TGTGCCAGCAGCGTAGGCGTGAACTACGAGCAGTACTTC
TRBV7-2,NA,NA,TRBJ1-2,CASSFSGGGYGYTF,TGTGCCAGCAGCTTTTCCGGGGGCGGTTATGGCTACACCTTC
TRBV6-5,NA,few,TRBJ2-3,CASSSLGTADTQYF,TGTGCCAGCAGTTCCCTCGGGACGGCAGATACGCAGTATTTT
TRBV6-6,NA,few,TRBJ2-3,CGTRGNTDTQYF,TGTGGGACAAGGGGGAACACAGATACGCAGTATTTT
TRBV4-3,NA,few,TRBJ2-2,CASSPAIQGYGTGELFF,TGCGCCAGCAGCCCAGCCATCCAGGGTTACGGCACCGGGGAGCTGTTTTTT
TRBV11-2,TRBD2,few,TRBJ2-7,CASTAAGDYMQYF,TGTGCCAGCACAGCAGCTGGGGACTATATGCAGTACTTC
TRBV7-2,TRBD1,few,TRBJ2-1,CASSLVGQGGDEQFF,TGTGCCAGCAGCTTAGTAGGACAGGGTGGTGATGAGCAGTTCTTC
TRBV6-1,NA,many,TRBJ2-1,CASTSTRGRSNFDEQFF,TGTGCCAGCACCTCCACTCGGGGTCGGTCAAACTTCGATGAGCAGTTCTTC